These T cell receptor beta chains were read from a single sample in a study of shared clonotypes between healthy human individuals. Generated by immunoSEQ multiplex PCR, the TCRdb table keeps only in-frame clones and is missing some. This table has 800,000 to 1,200,000 clones, about 84% appearing once. Sequencing was carried out using memory CD4+ T cells from PBMCs. The receptors stem from a young man in good health. Some clones in this sample may be carry-over from other donors' samples. Both conserved end residues are part of each CDR3. The order of the fields is J gene, V gene, D gene, clone size, CDR3 length, CDR3 DNA, CDR3 protein. A D gene is named only where the DNA matches it firmly. Part of the rows lack a size; the others show once, few, many or a class for expanded clones.

>TRBJ1-5|TRBV5-8|-|-|18
TGTGCCAGCAGCTTGACAGGGCCTCAATCTTATAGCAATCAGCCCCAGCATTTT
CASSLTGPQSYSNQPQHF
>TRBJ2-7|TRBV5-5|TRBD1|few|15
TGTGCCAGCAGCTTGATCGCAGGGGGCGACTACGAGCAGTACTTC
CASSLIAGGDYEQYF
>TRBJ1-6|TRBV7-2|-|-|13
TGTGCCAGCAGCTTAATGATGGGGTCACCCCTCCACTTT
CASSLMMGSPLHF
>TRBJ1-3|TRBV19|-|-|16
TGTGCCAGTAGTATAATCAGTGGGCTTCGGGGAAACACCATATATTTT
CASSIISGLRGNTIYF
>TRBJ1-2|TRBV6-6|-|once|11
TGTGCCAGCAAGTCATCAGGTGGCTACACCTTC
CASKSSGGYTF
>TRBJ2-2|TRBV4-1|-|few|15
TGCGCCAGCAGCCATCTAGGGCGGGGAACCGGGGAGCTGTTTTTT
CASSHLGRGTGELFF
>TRBJ2-1|TRBV7-3|TRBD2|-|18
TGTGCCAGCAGCTTAAGGGGAGCGGGAGGGTCGACGGACAATGAGCAGTTCTTC
CASSLRGAGGSTDNEQFF
>TRBJ2-3|TRBV9|TRBD2|-|16
TGTGCCAGCAGCGGTAGCGGGAGGGCGGGGGCAGATACGCAGTATTTT
CASSGSGRAGADTQYF
>TRBJ2-1|TRBV7-3|TRBD2|once|15
TGTGCCAGCAGCCCTGGGACTAGCGGACACAATGAGCAGTTCTTC
CASSPGTSGHNEQFF
>TRBJ2-7|TRBV5-4|TRBD1|-|15
TGTGCCAGCAGCTCGAGGACAGGGGAGACCTACGAGCAGTACTTT
CASSSRTGETYEQYF
>TRBJ1-2|TRBV6-1|-|many|14
TGTGCCAGCAGTGAAGTACGGAGCGCCTATGGCTACACCTTC
CASSEVRSAYGYTF
>TRBJ2-1|TRBV28|-|few|13
TGTGCCAGCAGTTTTGGTTATTACAATGAGCAGTTCTTC
CASSFGYYNEQFF
>TRBJ1-2|TRBV29-1|-|-|14
TGCAGCGCTACCCGGGAAGGGGAGGAGTATGGCTACACCTTC
CSATREGEEYGYTF
>TRBJ1-2|TRBV2|-|few|13
TGTGCCAGCACCGGGAGGACGGCCTATGGCTACACCTTC
CASTGRTAYGYTF
>TRBJ2-1|TRBV4-1|-|-|17
TGCGCCAGCAGCCAAGATCCGAACGGGTTTACCTACAATGAGCAGTTCTTC
CASSQDPNGFTYNEQFF
>TRBJ2-3|TRBV7-9|-|-|14
TGTGCCAGCAGCTTAGGGGTAGACACAGATACGCAGTATTTT
CASSLGVDTDTQYF
>TRBJ2-1|TRBV6-1|TRBD1|-|16
TGTGCCAGCAGTGCCTTAGGACAGGGGGCTATCAATGAGCAGTTCTTC
CASSALGQGAINEQFF
>TRBJ2-5|TRBV28|-|few|13
TGTGCCAGCCATCAAGGGGTTCAAGAGACCCAGTACTTC
CASHQGVQETQYF
>TRBJ2-3|TRBV7-2|-|-|15
TGTGCCAGCAGCCGGTGGGGGAGCAGCACAGATACGCAGTATTTT
CASSRWGSSTDTQYF
>TRBJ1-2|TRBV5-4|TRBD1|-|16
TGTGCCAGCAGCTCTAAGACAGGGCCTACTAACTATGGCTACACCTTC
CASSSKTGPTNYGYTF
>TRBJ2-5|TRBV5-1|TRBD1|-|15
TGCGCCAGCAGCAGACAGGGGGCCCCCGGAGAGACCCAGTACTTC
CASSRQGAPGETQYF
>TRBJ2-3|TRBV6-5|TRBD1|few|14
TGTGCCAGCAGTTACGGACAGGGGGACAGGCCGCAGTATTTT
CASSYGQGDRPQYF
>TRBJ2-7|TRBV7-2|-|-|14
TGTGCCAGCAGCTTAGTTGTCGACACCTACGAGCAGTACTTC
CASSLVVDTYEQYF
>TRBJ2-5|TRBV6-5|-|-|12
TGTGCCAGCAGCCAGGGGATGGAGACCCAGTACTTC
CASSQGMETQYF
>TRBJ2-7|TRBV18|-|-|16
TGTGCCAGCTCACCCCGGCTGGGTATTACAACCTACGAGCAGTACTTC
CASSPRLGITTYEQYF
>TRBJ1-1|TRBV7-8|-|-|13
TGTGCCAGCAGCCGGGGACCTTCCACTGAAGCTTTCTTT
CASSRGPSTEAFF
>TRBJ2-1|TRBV28|TRBD2|once|15
TGTGCCAGCAGTTTGCAGCGGGAGGGCCGGAATGAGCAGTTCTTC
CASSLQREGRNEQFF
>TRBJ2-1|TRBV28|TRBD1|-|16
TGTGCCAGCAGTTTGGCCGGGACAGGGGGCTGGAATGAGCAGTTCTTC
CASSLAGTGGWNEQFF
>TRBJ1-2|TRBV29-1|-|-|14
TGCAGCGTTGAAGGTCGGGGGCGAAACTATGGCTACACCTTC
CSVEGRGRNYGYTF
>TRBJ2-5|TRBV4-3|-|-|13
TGCGCCAGCAGCCAAGGAATAGCGGAGACCCAGTACTTC
CASSQGIAETQYF
>TRBJ1-1|TRBV19|TRBD1|-|17
TGTGCCAGTGCCTGGGGGACAGGGGCCTCCCGGGGGACTGAAGCTTTCTTT
CASAWGTGASRGTEAFF
>TRBJ1-1|TRBV7-9|-|-|13
TGTGCCAGCAGCATCCAGGGGTCCCCTGAAGCTTTCTTT
CASSIQGSPEAFF